This T cell receptor beta chain appears in the sequencing data of a study of shared clonotypes between healthy human individuals. Overall study findings and caveats: Between four donors, naive CD4 clonotypes were shared at a level of roughly 5.5%. Generally, estimated richness proved larger in naive subsets than it did in memory subsets. In this cohort, only blood was sampled, and tissue repertoires likely differ.

Naive CD8 cells comprised CD45RO-negative, CCR7-positively selected cells, excluding terminally differentiated effector memory CD45RA+ cells. Every one of the donors was a Caucasian adult that lived in Nashville, Tennessee. Repertoires were generated with immunoSEQ multiplex PCR, while TCRdb's copy carries only in-frame clones and drops some. The sample consists of roughly 590,000 clones, nearly 97% of them appearing once. From germline, CDR1 is MGHRA and CDR2 YSYEKL. CDR3 length equals 14 residues. Trimming stripped 2 bases from V and 7 bases from J, with 14 bases between. This clone came up once. What it binds is not known.

The sequenced sample consisted of naive CD8+ T cells sorted from blood. This clonotype was obtained from a woman aged 25 to 45 in good health. The chain is built from TRBV4-1 and TRBJ1-1; D not certain. CDR3 nucleotide sequence: TGCGCCAGCAGCCAAACCCCGGGGATAGTTGAAGCTTTCTTT. Translating it yields CASSQTPGIVEAFF.